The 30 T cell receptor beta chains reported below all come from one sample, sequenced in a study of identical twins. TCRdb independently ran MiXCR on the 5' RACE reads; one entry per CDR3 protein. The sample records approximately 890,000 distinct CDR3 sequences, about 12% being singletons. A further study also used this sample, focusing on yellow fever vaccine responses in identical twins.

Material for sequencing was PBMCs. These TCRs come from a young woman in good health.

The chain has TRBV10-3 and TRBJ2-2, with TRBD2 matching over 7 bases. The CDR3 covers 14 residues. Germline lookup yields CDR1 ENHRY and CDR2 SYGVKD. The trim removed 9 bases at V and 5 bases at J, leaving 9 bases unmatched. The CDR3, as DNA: TGTGCCATTTCTCTGGGAGGGCGAACCGGGGAGCTGTTTTTT. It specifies CAISLGGRTGELFF.

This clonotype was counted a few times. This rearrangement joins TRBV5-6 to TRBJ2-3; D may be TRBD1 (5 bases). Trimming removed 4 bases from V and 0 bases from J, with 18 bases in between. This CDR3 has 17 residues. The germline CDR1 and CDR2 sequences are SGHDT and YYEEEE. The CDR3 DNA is TGTGCCAGCAGCCGGTGGTGGGGCAGTCCTAGCACAGATACGCAGTATTTT. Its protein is CASSRWWGSPSTDTQYF.

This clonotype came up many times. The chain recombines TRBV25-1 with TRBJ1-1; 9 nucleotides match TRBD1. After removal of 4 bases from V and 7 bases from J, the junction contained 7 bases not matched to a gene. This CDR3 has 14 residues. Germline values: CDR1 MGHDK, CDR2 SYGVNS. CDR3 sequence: CASSADRGVVEAFF. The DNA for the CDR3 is TGTGCCAGCAGTGCGGACAGGGGAGTGGTTGAAGCTTTCTTT.

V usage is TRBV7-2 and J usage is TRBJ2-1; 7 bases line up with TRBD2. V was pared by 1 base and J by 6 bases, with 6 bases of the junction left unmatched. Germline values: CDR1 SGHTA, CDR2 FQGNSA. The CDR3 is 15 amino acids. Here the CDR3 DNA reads TGTGCCAGCAGCTTAGTTGGGAGGGCAATCAATGAGCAGTTCTTC. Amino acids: CASSLVGRAINEQFF.

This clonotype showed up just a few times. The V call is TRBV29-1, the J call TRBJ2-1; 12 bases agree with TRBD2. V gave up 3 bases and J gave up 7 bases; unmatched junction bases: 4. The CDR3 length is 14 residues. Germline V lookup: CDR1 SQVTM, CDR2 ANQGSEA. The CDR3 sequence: CSVDLLAGGNEQFF. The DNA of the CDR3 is TGCAGCGTTGACCTTCTAGCGGGAGGGAATGAGCAGTTCTTC.

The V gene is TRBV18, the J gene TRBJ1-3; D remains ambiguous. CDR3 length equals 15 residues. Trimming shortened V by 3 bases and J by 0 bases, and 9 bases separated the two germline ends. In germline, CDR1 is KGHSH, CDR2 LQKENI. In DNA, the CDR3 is TGTGCCAGCTCACCTCCGGCTACCTCTGGAAACACCATATATTTT. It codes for CASSPPATSGNTIYF. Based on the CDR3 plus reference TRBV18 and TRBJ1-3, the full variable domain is NAGVMQNPRHLVRRRGQEARLRCSPMKGHSHVYWYRQLPEEGLKFMVYLQKENIIDESGMPKERFSAEFPKEGPSILRIQQVVRGDSAAYFCASSPPATSGNTIYFGEGSWLTVV.

The CDR3 nucleotides are TGTGCCAGCAGTAATAGCGGAGCTAGCACAGATACGCAGTATTTT. Translation gives CASSNSGASTDTQYF. This sequence joins TRBV28 and TRBJ2-3; the D gene is possibly TRBD2 (6 bases). Between the trimmed V and J ends, which lost 5 bases and 0 bases, there was a span of 12 bases. Germline-derived CDR1 and CDR2 are MDHEN and SYDVKM. CDR3 length: 15 amino acids. Full variable domain (outside the CDR3, taken from reference TRBV28 and TRBJ2-3): DVKVTQSSRYLVKRTGEKVFLECVQDMDHENMFWYRQDPGLGLRLIYFSYDVKMKEKGDIPEGYSVSREKKERFSLILESASTNQTSMYLCASSNSGASTDTQYFGPGTRLTVL.

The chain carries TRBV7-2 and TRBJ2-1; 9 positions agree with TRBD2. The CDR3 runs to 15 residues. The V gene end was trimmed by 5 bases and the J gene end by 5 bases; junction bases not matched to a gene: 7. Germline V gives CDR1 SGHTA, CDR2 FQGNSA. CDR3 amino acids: CASSRPSGINNEQFF. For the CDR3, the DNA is TGTGCCAGCAGCCGACCTAGCGGGATTAACAATGAGCAGTTCTTC. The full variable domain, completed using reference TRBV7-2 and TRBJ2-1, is GAGVSQSPSNKVTEKGKDVELRCDPISGHTALYWYRQSLGQGLEFLIYFQGNSAPDKSGLPSDRFSAERTGGSVSTLTIQRTQQEDSAVYLCASSRPSGINNEQFFGPGTRLTVL.

CDR3 nucleotides: TGTGCCAGCAGTTACAGCCCGGGGAGACAACTAGCTTTCTTT. Translating gives CASSYSPGRQLAFF. V usage is TRBV6-5 and J usage is TRBJ1-1, with D uncertain. The V gene's germline CDR1 is MNHEY and CDR2 SVGAGI. The ends were cut back, 2 bases at V and 10 bases at J, with 17 bases in the middle. There are 14 residues in the CDR3.

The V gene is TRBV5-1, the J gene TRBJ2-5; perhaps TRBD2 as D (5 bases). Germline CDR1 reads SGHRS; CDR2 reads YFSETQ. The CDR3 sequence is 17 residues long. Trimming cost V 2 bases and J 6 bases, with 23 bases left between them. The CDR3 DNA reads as TGCGCCAGCAGCTTAAATAGTGGACTCGTGGTAGTAAAGACCCAGTACTTC. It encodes CASSLNSGLVVVKTQYF.

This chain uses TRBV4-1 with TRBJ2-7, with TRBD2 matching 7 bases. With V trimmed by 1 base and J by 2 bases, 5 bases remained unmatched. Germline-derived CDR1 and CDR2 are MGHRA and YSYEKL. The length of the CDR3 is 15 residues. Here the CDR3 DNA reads TGCGCCAGCAGCCAAGTGAGCGGGGAGACCTACGAGCAGTACTTC. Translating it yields CASSQVSGETYEQYF.

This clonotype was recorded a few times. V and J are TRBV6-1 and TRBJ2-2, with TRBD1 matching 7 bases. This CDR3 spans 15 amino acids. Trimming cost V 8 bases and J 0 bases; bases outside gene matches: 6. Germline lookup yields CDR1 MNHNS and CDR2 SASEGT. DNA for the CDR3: TGTGCCAGCGTCCGGGACAGCCCGAACACCGGGGAGCTGTTTTTT. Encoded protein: CASVRDSPNTGELFF.

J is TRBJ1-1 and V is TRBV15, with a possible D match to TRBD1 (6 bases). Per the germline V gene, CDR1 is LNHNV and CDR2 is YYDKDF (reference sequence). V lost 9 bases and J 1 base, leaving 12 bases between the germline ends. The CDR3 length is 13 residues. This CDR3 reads CATSPRGNTEAFF. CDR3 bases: TGTGCCACGTCCCCCAGGGGGAACACTGAAGCTTTCTTT.

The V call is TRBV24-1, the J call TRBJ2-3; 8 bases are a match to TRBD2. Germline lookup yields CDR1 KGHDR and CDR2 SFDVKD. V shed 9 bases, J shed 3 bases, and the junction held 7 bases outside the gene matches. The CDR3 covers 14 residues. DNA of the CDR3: TGTGCCACCCGGGCGGGGGGCTGGACAGATACGCAGTATTTT. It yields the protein CATRAGGWTDTQYF.

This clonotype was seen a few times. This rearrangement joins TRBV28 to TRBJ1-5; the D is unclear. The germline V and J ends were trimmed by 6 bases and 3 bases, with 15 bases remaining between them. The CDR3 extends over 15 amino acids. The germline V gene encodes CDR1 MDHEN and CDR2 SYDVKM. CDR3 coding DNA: TGTGCCAGCAGACCCGCCGAGGGCCCCAATCAGCCCCAGCATTTT. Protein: CASRPAEGPNQPQHF.

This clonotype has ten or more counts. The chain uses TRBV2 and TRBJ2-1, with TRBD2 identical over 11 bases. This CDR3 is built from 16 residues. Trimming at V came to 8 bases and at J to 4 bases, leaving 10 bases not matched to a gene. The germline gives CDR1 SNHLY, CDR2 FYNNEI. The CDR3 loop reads CASHWAGTSGYNEQFF. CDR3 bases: TGTGCCAGCCACTGGGCCGGGACTAGCGGTTACAATGAGCAGTTCTTC.

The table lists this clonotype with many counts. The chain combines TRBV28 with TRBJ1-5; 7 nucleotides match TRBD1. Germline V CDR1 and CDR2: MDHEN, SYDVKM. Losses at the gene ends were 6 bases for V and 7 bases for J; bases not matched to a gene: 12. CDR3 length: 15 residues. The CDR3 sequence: CASSTGEGAKQPQHF. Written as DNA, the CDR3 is TGTGCCAGCAGCACAGGGGAAGGCGCCAAACAGCCCCAGCATTTT.

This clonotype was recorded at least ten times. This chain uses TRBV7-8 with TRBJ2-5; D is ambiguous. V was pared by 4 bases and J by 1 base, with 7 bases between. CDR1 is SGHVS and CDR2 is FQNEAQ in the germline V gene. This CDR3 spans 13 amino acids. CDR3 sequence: CASSSTIQETQYF. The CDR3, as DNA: TGTGCCAGCAGCTCCACCATCCAAGAGACCCAGTACTTC.

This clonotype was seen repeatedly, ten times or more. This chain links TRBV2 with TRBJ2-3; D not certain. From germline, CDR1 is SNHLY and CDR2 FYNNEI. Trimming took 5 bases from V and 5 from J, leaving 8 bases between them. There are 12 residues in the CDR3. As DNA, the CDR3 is TGTGCCAGCAGTAACGTCAGAGATACGCAGTATTTT. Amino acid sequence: CASSNVRDTQYF.

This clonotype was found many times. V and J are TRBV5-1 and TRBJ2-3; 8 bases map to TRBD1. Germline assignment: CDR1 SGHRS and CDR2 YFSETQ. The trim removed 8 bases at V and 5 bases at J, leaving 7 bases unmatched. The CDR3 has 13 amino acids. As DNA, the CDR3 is TGCGCCAGTAGTTACAGGGGGGAAGATACGCAGTATTTT. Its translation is CASSYRGEDTQYF.

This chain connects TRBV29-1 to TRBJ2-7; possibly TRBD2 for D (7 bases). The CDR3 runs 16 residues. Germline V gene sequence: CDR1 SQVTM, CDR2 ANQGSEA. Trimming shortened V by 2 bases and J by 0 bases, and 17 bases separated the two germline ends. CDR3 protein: CSVEFYREGSSYEQYF. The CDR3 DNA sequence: TGCAGCGTTGAATTCTACAGGGAGGGAAGCTCCTACGAGCAGTACTTC.

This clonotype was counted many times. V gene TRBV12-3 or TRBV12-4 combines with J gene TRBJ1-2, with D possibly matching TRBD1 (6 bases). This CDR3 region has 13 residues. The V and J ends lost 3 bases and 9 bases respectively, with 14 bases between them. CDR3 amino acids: CASSLSWGQSYTF. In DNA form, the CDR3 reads TGTGCCAGCAGTTTGTCGTGGGGACAAAGCTACACCTTC.

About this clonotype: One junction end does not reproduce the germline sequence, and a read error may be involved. Here the CDR3 DNA reads TGTGCCAGCAGGGAAGTTCAGAGCTCTGGAAACACCATATATTTT. Amino acids: CASREVQSSGNTIYF. The rearrangement links TRBV2 to TRBJ1-3; unclear D gene. This CDR3 contains 15 residues. Germline V gene lookup returns CDR1 SNHLY and CDR2 FYNNEI.

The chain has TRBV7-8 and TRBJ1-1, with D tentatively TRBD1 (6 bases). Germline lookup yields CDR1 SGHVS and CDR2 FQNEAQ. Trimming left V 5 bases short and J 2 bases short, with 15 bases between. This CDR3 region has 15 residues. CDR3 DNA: TGTGCCAGCAGCCCAGGCCGACAGGCTAACACTGAAGCTTTCTTT. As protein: CASSPGRQANTEAFF.

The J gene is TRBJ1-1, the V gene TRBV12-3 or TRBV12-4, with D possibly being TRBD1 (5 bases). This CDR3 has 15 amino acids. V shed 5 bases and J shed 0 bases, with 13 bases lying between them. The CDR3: CASSPEGLLNTEAFF. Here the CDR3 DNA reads TGTGCCAGCAGTCCCGAGGGACTCCTGAACACTGAAGCTTTCTTT.

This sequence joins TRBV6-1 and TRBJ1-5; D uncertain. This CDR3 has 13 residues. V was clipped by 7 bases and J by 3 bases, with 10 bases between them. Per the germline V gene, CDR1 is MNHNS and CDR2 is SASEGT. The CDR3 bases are TGTGCCAGCACCTGGTCCCCCAATCAGCCCCAGCATTTT. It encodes CASTWSPNQPQHF.

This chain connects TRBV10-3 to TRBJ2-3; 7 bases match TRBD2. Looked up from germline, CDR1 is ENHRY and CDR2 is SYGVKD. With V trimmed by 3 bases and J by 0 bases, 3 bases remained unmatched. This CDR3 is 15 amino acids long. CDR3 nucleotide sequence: TGTGCCATCAGTGATGGGACTACCAGCACAGATACGCAGTATTTT. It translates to CAISDGTTSTDTQYF.

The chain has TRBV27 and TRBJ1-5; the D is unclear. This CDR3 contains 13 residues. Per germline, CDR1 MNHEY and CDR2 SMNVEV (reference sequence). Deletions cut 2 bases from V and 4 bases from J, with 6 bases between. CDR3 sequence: CASSLHRNQPQHF. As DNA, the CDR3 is TGTGCCAGCAGTTTACACAGAAATCAGCCCCAGCATTTT.

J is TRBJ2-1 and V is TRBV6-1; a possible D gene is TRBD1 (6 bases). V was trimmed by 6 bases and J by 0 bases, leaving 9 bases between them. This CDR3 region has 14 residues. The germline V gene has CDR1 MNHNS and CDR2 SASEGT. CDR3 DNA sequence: TGTGCCAGCAGCACAGGGTTCTCCTACAATGAGCAGTTCTTC. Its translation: CASSTGFSYNEQFF.

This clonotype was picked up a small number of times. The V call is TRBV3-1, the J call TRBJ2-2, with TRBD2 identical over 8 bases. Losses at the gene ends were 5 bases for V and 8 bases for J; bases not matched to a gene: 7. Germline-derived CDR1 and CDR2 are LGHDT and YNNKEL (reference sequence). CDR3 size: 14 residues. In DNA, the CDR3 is TGTGCCAGCAGCGAGGCGGGAGGACCGGGGGAGCTGTTTTTT. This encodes CASSEAGGPGELFF.